This TCR beta chain comes out of a study of blood T cells in healthy people across ages. With 6 bases removed from V and 0 bases from J, the gap between germline ends came to 14 bases. The germline V gene has CDR1 ENHRY and CDR2 SYGVKD. The CDR3 is 15 residues long. Donors each provided about 9.5 milliliters of peripheral blood. Each sample used at least 6 million PBMCs. The second PCR ran roughly 6 to 11 cycles with a sample-barcoded 5' primer and J-beta primers. MiXCR, run by TCRdb on the 5' RACE reads, gives a single entry per CDR3 protein. The sample includes 700,000 or so distinct CDR3 sequences, about 24% seen only once; the top ten take around 22%.

The J gene is TRBJ2-5, the V gene TRBV10-3; D remains unclear. Input material: blood. The clonotype comes from a man in his 70s in good health. Written as DNA, the CDR3 is TGTGCCATCAGCCGAGGACCCCAGGACCAAGAGACCCAGTACTTC. It yields the protein CAISRGPQDQETQYF.